This TCR beta chain was obtained from a study of STAT3 mutations in large granular lymphocyte leukemia. Study at large: Immunosuppressive therapy was given to more than half of T-LGLL patients.

Germline CDR1 reads MNHEY; CDR2 reads SVGAGI. The CDR3 has 15 residues. V shed 4 bases and J 4 bases; nucleotides not matched to a gene: 8. Notes on this clone: What it binds is unknown.

Each sample's TCRbeta library yielded on average roughly 43,000 productive templates. TCRdb's table, derived via immunoSEQ multiplex PCR, lists solely in-frame clones and lacks some. Of approximately 22,000 clones detected, 94% appear once; the ten largest clones hold around 7.1%. Notes on the study in general: In some patients, a small highly pathogenic clone possibly went undetected. Every T-cell large granular lymphocyte leukemia patient had at least one immunodominant TCR beta clonotype. Some patients had dominant TCR clones larger than their STAT3 mutant burden.

This chain connects TRBV6-5 to TRBJ1-2; 8 positions agree with TRBD1. Sequencing was done on a sample of peripheral blood mononuclear cells. The origin of this receptor is a man between 35 and 55 years old with T-cell large granular lymphocyte leukemia. Some clones in this sample may be carry-over from other donors' samples. The CDR3 is CASSSPDRGTYGYTF. The CDR3 DNA sequence: TGTGCCAGCAGTTCCCCCGACAGGGGAACCTATGGCTACACCTTC.